This T cell receptor (beta chain) originates from a study of radiotherapy plus CTLA-4 blockade in lung cancer. The V gene lost 4 bases and the J gene lost 1 base, with 14 bases spanning the gap. Looked up from germline, CDR1 is SGHRS and CDR2 is YFSETQ. The CDR3 is 15 residues long. The study, taken as a whole, reports: After radiotherapy and ipilimumab, tumor-derived clones expanded in peripheral blood.

Produced via immunoSEQ multiplex PCR; TCRdb's table is partial and in-frame only. The table records around 130,000 clones, 90% of them present only once. Of note for this clone: Its antigen is not known.

This rearrangement joins TRBV5-1 to TRBJ1-1; D not resolved. Source: peripheral blood, taken from a patient treated with radiotherapy plus ipilimumab. This clonotype was obtained from a human donor with non-small cell lung cancer that progressed on radiotherapy plus ipilimumab. Here the CDR3 reads CASSPGPSSNTEAFF. The CDR3 nucleotides read TGCGCCAGCAGCCCTGGACCGTCCTCGAACACTGAAGCTTTCTTT.